One and the same sample provided the 24 T cell receptor beta chains below, sequenced in a study of metastatic and nonmetastatic thyroid tumors (dated by TCRdb to between 2020 and 2021). Library prep was done by PCR. Data came from an Illumina HiSeq 4000. The raw public data were reprocessed by TCRdb itself: fastp quality trimming at Q25, MiXCR clonotype calling, in-frame beta chains only. Here the sample has 35,000 to 50,000 clones; less than 25% occur a single time. The ten largest clones represent 13% to 15% of the sample. No treatment had been received by any patient before thyroid surgery. Specimen: tumor tissue. These receptors were taken from a female donor with papillary thyroid cancer or a benign thyroid nodule (not recorded which). Some clones in this sample may be carry-over from other donors' samples.

This clone occurred many times. At one boundary the junction diverges from the germline segment, which might be a read error. The V and J genes are TRBV4-2 and TRBJ1-6, with D unresolved. Germline values: CDR1 LGHNA, CDR2 YNFKEQ. The CDR3 consists of 15 residues. Written as DNA, the CDR3 is TGTGCCAGCAGCCAAGACTTGGGGAGTAATCCACCCCTCCACTTT. This sequence encodes CASSQDLGSNPPLHF.

This clone showed up many times. V is TRBV3-1 and J is TRBJ2-5; perhaps TRBD1 as D (6 bases). V lost 1 base, J lost 2 bases, and 8 bases lay in between. The CDR3 is 14 residues long. Germline CDR1 and CDR2: LGHDT and YNNKEL (reference sequence). The CDR3 DNA reads TGTGCCAGCAGCCAAGTGGACAGTCAAGAGACCCAGTACTTC. Translating gives CASSQVDSQETQYF.

V usage is TRBV20-1 and J usage is TRBJ2-5; 11 positions match TRBD2. This CDR3 comprises 15 residues. Germline V gene data show CDR1 as DFQATT and CDR2 as SNEGSKA (reference sequence). With 2 bases clipped from V and 0 bases from J, the junction kept 2 bases outside the gene matches. CDR3: CSARNSGRDQETQYF. The CDR3 DNA reads TGCAGTGCTAGAAATAGCGGGAGGGACCAAGAGACCCAGTACTTC.

This clone appeared a few times. The J gene is TRBJ2-1, the V gene TRBV12-3 or TRBV12-4; D call uncertain. The germline V and J ends were trimmed by 7 bases and 3 bases, with 7 bases remaining between them. CDR3 size: 12 residues. CDR3: CASTQSYNEQFF. The CDR3 DNA follows: TGTGCCAGCACCCAGAGCTACAATGAGCAGTTCTTC.

Of note for this clone: One junction end does not reproduce the germline sequence, and a read error may be involved. This CDR3 is also generated by other DNA sequences in the sample. V and J are TRBV9 and TRBJ2-2; weak D call: TRBD2 (6 bases). Germline CDR1 SGDLS, CDR2 YYNGEE. The CDR3 loop spans 17 amino acids. The CDR3 DNA is TGTGCCAGCAGCGCCGGCCAACTAGCCCCTAACACCGGGGAGCTTTTTTTT. Amino acid sequence: CASSAGQLAPNTGELFF.

This clone has at least ten counts. J is TRBJ2-7 and V is TRBV5-5; TRBD1 agrees at 10 bases. The CDR3 spans 15 residues. Germline CDR1 and CDR2: SGHKS and YYEKEE (reference sequence). V shed 3 bases and J 5 bases; nucleotides not matched to a gene: 8. As DNA, the CDR3 is TGTGCCAGCAGCTCGGGACAGGGGCTTATCCACGAGCAGTACTTC. Protein: CASSSGQGLIHEQYF.

V gene TRBV28 combines with J gene TRBJ1-3; perhaps TRBD1 as D (5 bases). Trimming took 4 bases from V and 4 from J, leaving 14 bases between them. There are 15 residues in the CDR3. Germline CDR1 and CDR2: MDHEN and SYDVKM. This chain's CDR3 is CASSSVLGPGNTIYF. The CDR3 DNA sequence: TGTGCCAGCAGTTCCGTCCTGGGGCCGGGAAACACCATATATTTT.

Note on this clone: At one end, the junction sequence differs from germline, possibly due to a read error. V and J are TRBV20-1 and TRBJ1-1, with D possibly matching TRBD1 (6 bases). Germline-derived CDR1 and CDR2 are DFQATT and SNEGSKA (reference sequence). This CDR3 is 14 amino acids long. The CDR3 here is CSARPGAMNTEDSF. CDR3 DNA sequence: TGCAGTGCTAGACCAGGGGCAATGAACACTGAAGATTCCTTT.

The chain joins TRBV20-1 to TRBJ2-7; 9 bases fit TRBD2. This CDR3 contains 13 residues. Looked up from germline, CDR1 is DFQATT and CDR2 is SNEGSKA (reference sequence). Germline trimming cut 5 bases from V and 3 bases from J; bases unmatched to any gene: 5. CDR3 sequence reads: CSALATSGYEQYF. CDR3 coding DNA: TGCAGTGCTCTAGCGACTAGCGGCTACGAGCAGTACTTC.

The CDR3 sequence is CASSEGGLPRGDNYGYTF. DNA of the CDR3: TGTGCCAGCAGTGAAGGTGGACTGCCCCGCGGAGACAACTATGGCTACACCTTC. The genes are TRBV2 and TRBJ1-2; D ambiguous. Trimming cost V 1 base and J 2 bases, with 20 bases left between them. Germline assignment: CDR1 SNHLY and CDR2 FYNNEI. The CDR3 sequence is 18 residues long.

This clone was detected only a few times. This sequence joins TRBV7-6 and TRBJ2-3; D call uncertain. The CDR3 is 12 amino acids. CDR1 is SGHVS and CDR2 is FNYEAQ in the germline V gene. Trimming took 1 base from V and 8 from J, leaving 7 bases between them. The CDR3 DNA is TGTGCCAGCAGCTTAGGGTCAGGTACGCAGTATTTT. The encoded protein is CASSLGSGTQYF. The full variable domain, completed using reference TRBV7-6 and TRBJ2-3, is GAGVSQSPRYKVTKRGQDVALRCDPISGHVSLYWYRQALGQGPEFLTYFNYEAQQDKSGLPNDRFSAERPEGSISTLTIQRTEQRDSAMYRCASSLGSGTQYFGPGTRLTVL.

This clone has only a few counts. This sequence joins TRBV20-1 and TRBJ2-7, with unresolved D. CDR1 and CDR2 (germline): DFQATT, SNEGSKA (reference sequence). The V gene lost 2 bases and the J gene lost 6 bases, with 11 bases spanning the gap. The CDR3 sequence is 12 residues long. The CDR3 spells CSARPGSTEQYF. The CDR3 nucleotides read TGCAGTGCTAGACCGGGTTCCACCGAGCAGTACTTC.

This clone appeared many times. The rearrangement joins TRBV20-1 to TRBJ2-7; D is undetermined. Germline lookup yields CDR1 DFQATT and CDR2 SNEGSKA (reference sequence). V was shortened by 0 bases and J by 0 bases, with 12 bases between the two germline ends. This CDR3 contains 15 residues. In DNA form, the CDR3 reads TGCAGTGCTAGAGAGTTCGGCCCGAGCTCCTACGAGCAGTACTTC. It encodes CSAREFGPSSYEQYF.

The genes are TRBV20-1 and TRBJ1-1, with 7 bases aligning to TRBD1. Germline V gives CDR1 DFQATT, CDR2 SNEGSKA (reference sequence). V gave up 6 bases and J gave up 9 bases; unmatched junction bases: 7. The CDR3 has 11 amino acids. The CDR3 DNA sequence: TGCAGTGCAACCGTGACAGGGAAAGCTTTCTTT. This gives the protein CSATVTGKAFF.

Ten or more counts support this clone. The chain couples TRBV7-2 to TRBJ1-1, with a weak D call TRBD1 (5 bases). CDR1 is SGHTA, CDR2 FQGNSA, per germline. V lost 3 bases, J lost 6 bases, and 14 bases lay in between. There are 14 residues in the CDR3. The CDR3 DNA is TGTGCCAGCAGCTTTTTAATGGGAGGGGCTGAAGCTTTCTTT. Translated: CASSFLMGGAEAFF. Full variable domain (outside the CDR3, taken from reference TRBV7-2 and TRBJ1-1): GAGVSQSPSNKVTEKGKDVELRCDPISGHTALYWYRQSLGQGLEFLIYFQGNSAPDKSGLPSDRFSAERTGGSVSTLTIQRTQQEDSAVYLCASSFLMGGAEAFFGQGTRLTVV.

This clone was seen a handful of times. The chain joins TRBV11-3 to TRBJ2-1, with D hard to call. This CDR3 is built from 11 residues. Trimming took 3 bases from V and 9 from J, leaving 6 bases between them. From germline, CDR1 is SGHNT and CDR2 YENEEA. The CDR3 DNA reads as TGTGCCAGCAGCTTCGGACGTGAGCAGTTCTTC. Its protein product is CASSFGREQFF. Supplemented by reference TRBV11-3 and TRBJ2-1, the full variable domain reads EAGVVQSPRYKIIEKKQPVAFWCNPISGHNTLYWYLQNLGQGPELLIRYENEEAVDDSQLPKDRFSAERLKGVDSTLKIQPAELGDSAVYLCASSFGREQFFGPGTRLTVL.

This clone was observed a handful of times. One end of the junction fails to match germline, which may point to a read error. V is TRBV10-3 and J is TRBJ1-5; D not certain. CDR3 length equals 13 residues. Germline assignment: CDR1 ENHRY and CDR2 SYGVKD. CDR3 in amino acids: CASSEAEVQPQHF. CDR3 nucleotides: TGTGCCAGCAGTGAAGCTGAGGTTCAGCCCCAGCATTTT.

J is TRBJ2-7 and V is TRBV20-1; 8 bases are shared with TRBD2. The J segment lost 1 base and the V segment lost 3 bases, leaving 5 bases of the junction unmatched. From germline, CDR1 is DFQATT and CDR2 SNEGSKA (reference sequence). The CDR3 is made up of 14 amino acids. In nucleotides, the CDR3 is TGCAGTGCTAGTGGGCGGGAGGCTTCCTACGAGCAGTACTTC. Amino acids: CSASGREASYEQYF.

The chain is built from TRBV5-1 and TRBJ1-2; TRBD1 might be the D (5 bases). Germline V lookup: CDR1 SGHRS, CDR2 YFSETQ. V dropped 5 bases and J dropped 8 bases, with 19 bases sitting between them. The CDR3 has 14 amino acids. The CDR3 coding sequence is TGCGCCAGCAGGAAAGGTCGGGACCAGGCAGGCTACACCTTC. It translates to CASRKGRDQAGYTF.

This clone was recorded many times. The chain joins TRBV20-1 to TRBJ2-1; D is unclear. The CDR3 is 13 amino acids. Per the germline V gene, CDR1 is DFQATT and CDR2 is SNEGSKA (reference sequence). V lost 6 bases and J lost 4, with 13 bases in between. This CDR3 reads CSATNPQYNEQFF. CDR3 in DNA: TGCAGTGCCACCAACCCCCAGTACAATGAGCAGTTCTTC.

This clone has ten or more counts. An end of the junction does not agree with germline; a read error may underlie this. This sample also contains other DNA sequences that code for the same CDR3. This rearrangement joins TRBV7-7 to TRBJ2-1; D is perhaps TRBD2 (5 bases). The CDR3 is 14 residues long. Per germline, CDR1 SSHAT and CDR2 FNYEAQ (reference sequence). The CDR3 sequence is CASSLGGSVNEQFF. CDR3 nucleotide sequence: TGTGCTAGCAGCTTAGGTGGGAGCGTCAATGAGCAGTTCTTC.

This clone has a handful of counts. The rearrangement joins TRBV20-1 to TRBJ1-3; maybe TRBD1 (5 bases). V was clipped by 1 base and J by 0 bases, with 13 bases between them. The CDR3 length is 16 residues. CDR1 is DFQATT, CDR2 SNEGSKA, per germline (reference sequence). CDR3 DNA: TGCAGTGCTAGAGCCCCCGGGACTTACTCTGGAAACACCATATATTTT. Protein: CSARAPGTYSGNTIYF.

The chain uses TRBV5-6 and TRBJ2-7; 12 nucleotides agree with TRBD2. This CDR3 is built from 13 residues. CDR1 is SGHDT and CDR2 is YYEEEE in the germline V gene. With 3 bases clipped from V and 9 bases from J, the junction kept 4 bases outside the gene matches. The CDR3 coding sequence is TGTGCCAGCAGCTACGGACTAGCGGGGACGCAGTACGTC. It yields the protein CASSYGLAGTQYV.

This clone was seen many times. J is TRBJ1-2 and V is TRBV24-1, with TRBD1 identical over 10 bases. The CDR3 runs 17 residues. V was clipped by 6 bases and J by 4 bases; unmatched bases: 13. Per the germline V gene, CDR1 is KGHDR and CDR2 is SFDVKD. The chain's CDR3 is CATSPGQGTLSGYGYTF. The CDR3 DNA reads as TGTGCCACCAGTCCGGGACAGGGGACCCTAAGTGGCTATGGCTACACCTTC.